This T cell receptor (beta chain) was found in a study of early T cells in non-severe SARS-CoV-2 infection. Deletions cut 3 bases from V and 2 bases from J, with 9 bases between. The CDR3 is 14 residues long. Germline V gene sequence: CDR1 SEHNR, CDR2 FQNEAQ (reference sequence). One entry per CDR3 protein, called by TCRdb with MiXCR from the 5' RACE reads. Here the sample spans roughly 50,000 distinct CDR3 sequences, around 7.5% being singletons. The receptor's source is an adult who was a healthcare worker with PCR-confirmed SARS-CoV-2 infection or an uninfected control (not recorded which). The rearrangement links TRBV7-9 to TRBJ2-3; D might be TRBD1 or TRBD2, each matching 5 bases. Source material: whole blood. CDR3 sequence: CASSFEGITDTQYF. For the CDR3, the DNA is TGTGCCAGCAGCTTCGAGGGGATCACAGATACGCAGTATTTT.